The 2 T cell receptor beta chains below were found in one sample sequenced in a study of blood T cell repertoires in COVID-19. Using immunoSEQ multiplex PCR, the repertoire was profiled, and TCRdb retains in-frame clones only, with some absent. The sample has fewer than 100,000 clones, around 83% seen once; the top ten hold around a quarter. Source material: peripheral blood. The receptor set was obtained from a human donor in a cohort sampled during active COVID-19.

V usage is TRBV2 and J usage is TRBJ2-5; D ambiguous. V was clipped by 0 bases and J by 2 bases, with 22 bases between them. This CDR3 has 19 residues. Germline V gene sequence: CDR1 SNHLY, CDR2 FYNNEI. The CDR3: CASSEALQPPWALQETQYF. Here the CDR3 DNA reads TGTGCCAGCAGTGAAGCGCTCCAACCTCCGTGGGCACTTCAAGAGACCCAGTACTTC. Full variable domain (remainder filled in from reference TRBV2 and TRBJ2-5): EPEVTQTPSHQVTQMGQEVILRCVPISNHLYFYWYRQILGQKVEFLVSFYNNEISEKSEIFDDQFSVERPDGSNFTLKIRSTKLEDSAMYFCASSEALQPPWALQETQYFGPGTRLLVL.

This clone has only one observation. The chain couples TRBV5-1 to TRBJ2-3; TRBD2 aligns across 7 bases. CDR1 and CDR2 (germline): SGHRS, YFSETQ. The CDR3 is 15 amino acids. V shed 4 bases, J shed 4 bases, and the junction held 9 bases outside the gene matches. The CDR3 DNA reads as TGCGCCAGCAGCGGAGGACTAGTCCGCGCAGATACGCAGTATTTT. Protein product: CASSGGLVRADTQYF.